This is a list of T cell receptor beta chains from one sample in a study of blood T cell repertoires in COVID-19. TCRdb's copy holds only in-frame clones and misses some; the assay was immunoSEQ multiplex PCR. Of 20,000 to 25,000 clones in the sample, roughly 75% were seen once. Sequenced input: peripheral blood. Receptor source: a human donor in a cohort sampled during active or convalescent COVID-19. The CDR3 runs from the conserved cysteine through the conserved F or W. The D gene is left open where the match is weak. Part of the rows lack a size; the others show once, few, many or a class for expanded clones.

V gene	D gene	clone size	J gene	CDR3 DNA	CDR3 protein
TRBV6-4	TRBD1	few	TRBJ2-7	TGTGCCAGCCCTGGGACAGGGAGAATGGACGAGCAGTACTTC	CASPGTGRMDEQYF
TRBV6-5	TRBD1	-	TRBJ2-2	TGTGCCAGCAATCGGTGGACAGGGGACACCGGGGAGCTGTTTTTT	CASNRWTGDTGELFF
TRBV12-3/TRBV12-4	-	-	TRBJ1-6	TGTGCCAGCAGCCCTGCGGAGGGGATGCCCCTCCACTTT	CASSPAEGMPLHF
TRBV6-5	TRBD2	-	TRBJ2-1	TGTGCCAGCAGTTATTTAGCGGGTAATGAGCAGTTCTTC	CASSYLAGNEQFF
TRBV4-1	-	once	TRBJ2-6	TGCGCCAGCAGCCAAGGGGGGGGGCTGGGGGCCAACGTCCTGACTTTC	CASSQGGGLGANVLTF
TRBV18	-	-	TRBJ2-7	TGTGCCAGCTCACCAGAATTAGGCGGAACCTTCTACGAGCAGTACTTC	CASSPELGGTFYEQYF
TRBV5-1	-	-	TRBJ2-7	TGCGCCAGCAGCCTCCCGACAGACCCCAGCGCGCGGACCCTTCACTCCTACGAGCAGTACTTC	CASSLPTDPSARTLHSYEQYF
TRBV19	-	-	TRBJ1-5	TGTGCCAGTAGTATAGTGGAGGGGCGTCAGCCCCAGCATTTT	CASSIVEGRQPQHF
TRBV29-1	TRBD2	few	TRBJ2-1	TGCAGCTCCCGAGGCGGGAGCAAAGCGAATGAGCAGTTCTTC	CSSRGGSKANEQFF
TRBV11-1	-	few	TRBJ2-2	TGTGCCAGCAGCGGGGGCCTGAACACCGGGGAGCTGTTTTTT	CASSGGLNTGELFF
TRBV6-6	TRBD1	-	TRBJ2-5	TGTGCCAGCAGACAACAGGGGACCAAAGAGACCCAGTACTTC	CASRQQGTKETQYF
TRBV25-1	TRBD1	-	TRBJ1-1	TGTGCCAGCAGTGATAAGGGACCGGGACAGGAAGCTTTCTTT	CASSDKGPGQEAFF
TRBV11-2	-	-	TRBJ2-5	TGTGCCAGCAGCTTAGATCCTAGGACTCCACAGACCCAGTACTTC	CASSLDPRTPQTQYF
TRBV28	TRBD1	-	TRBJ1-5	TGTGCCAGCAAATTGGGGACAGCCTATAGCAATCAGCCCCAGCATTTT	CASKLGTAYSNQPQHF
TRBV5-1	-	-	TRBJ2-7	TGCGCCAGCAGCTTGGTCTCCGGAGCCTACGAGCAGTACTTC	CASSLVSGAYEQYF
TRBV7-9	-	-	TRBJ2-1	TGTGCCAGCAGCTTAGGAGTCCCCTATGAGCAGTTCTTC	CASSLGVPYEQFF
TRBV9	-	-	TRBJ1-4	TGTGCCAGCAGCGTTACAGGCTTTAATGAAAAACTGTTTTTT	CASSVTGFNEKLFF
TRBV2	-	-	TRBJ2-1	TGTGCCAGCAGGCAGGTGGGCAATGAGCAGTTCTTC	CASRQVGNEQFF
TRBV2	-	few	TRBJ2-7	TGTGCCAGCAACGGGCAGGGGACGTACGAGCAGTACTTC	CASNGQGTYEQYF
TRBV3-1/TRBV3-2	TRBD1	-	TRBJ2-5	TGTGCCAGCAGCTCAGGGGGCTGGGGGGAGACCCAGTACTTC	CASSSGGWGETQYF